Below are 5 T cell receptor beta chains sequenced from a single sample in a study of OX40 agonist ivuxolimab in advanced cancers. The data were produced by immunoSEQ multiplex PCR, yet TCRdb's version contains in-frame clones alone and is incomplete. Here the sample spans 95,000 to 100,000 clones, around 85% being singletons. The sample in question was CD4+ or CD8+ T cells sorted from blood, obtained in a trial of the OX40 agonist ivuxolimab. These receptors were obtained from an adult with an advanced solid tumor such as melanoma, head and neck, liver or kidney cancer.

The chain has TRBV28 and TRBJ2-7; D call uncertain. CDR3 length equals 14 residues. V was trimmed by 6 bases and J by 3 bases, leaving 15 bases between them. Germline V lookup: CDR1 MDHEN, CDR2 SYDVKM. The CDR3, as DNA: TGTGCCAGCAGACAACCCCCCCGCCACTACGAGCAGTACTTC. It yields the protein CASRQPPRHYEQYF.

This clone was recorded once. V is TRBV10-1 and J is TRBJ2-3, with 8 positions matching TRBD2. The germline gives CDR1 WNHNN, CDR2 SYGVQD (reference sequence). The CDR3 has 15 amino acids. With V trimmed by 8 bases and J by 6 bases, 13 bases remained unmatched. The CDR3 nucleotides read TGCGCCAGCTCCGATCCGAGCGGGAGTAGGGATACGCAGTATTTT. This codes for CASSDPSGSRDTQYF.

The rearrangement uses TRBV5-1 and TRBJ1-5; 9 bases match TRBD1. The CDR3 extends over 17 amino acids. Unmatched junction bases numbered 4, after V lost 0 bases and J lost 0 bases. The germline gives CDR1 SGHRS, CDR2 YFSETQ. CDR3 bases: TGCGCCAGCAGCTTGGGGACAGGGGCCAATAGCAATCAGCCCCAGCATTTT. Translating it yields CASSLGTGANSNQPQHF.

This clone showed up just a few times. The V and J genes are TRBV2 and TRBJ2-1, with D maybe TRBD2 (5 bases). Trimming stripped 4 bases from V and 8 bases from J, with 18 bases between. The CDR3 sequence is 15 residues long. Germline-derived CDR1 and CDR2 are SNHLY and FYNNEI. CDR3 coding DNA: TGTGCCAGCAGTGTTCGGGCCCAGTACGGGGATGAGCAGTTCTTC. This translates into CASSVRAQYGDEQFF.

The chain carries TRBV5-1 and TRBJ1-1, with unresolved D. The CDR3 loop spans 15 amino acids. V was clipped by 4 bases and J by 2 bases, with 15 bases between them. Germline assignment: CDR1 SGHRS and CDR2 YFSETQ. The CDR3 DNA reads as TGCGCCAGCAGCCCCTCGGGTCGAAAAAACACTGAAGCTTTCTTT. As protein: CASSPSGRKNTEAFF.